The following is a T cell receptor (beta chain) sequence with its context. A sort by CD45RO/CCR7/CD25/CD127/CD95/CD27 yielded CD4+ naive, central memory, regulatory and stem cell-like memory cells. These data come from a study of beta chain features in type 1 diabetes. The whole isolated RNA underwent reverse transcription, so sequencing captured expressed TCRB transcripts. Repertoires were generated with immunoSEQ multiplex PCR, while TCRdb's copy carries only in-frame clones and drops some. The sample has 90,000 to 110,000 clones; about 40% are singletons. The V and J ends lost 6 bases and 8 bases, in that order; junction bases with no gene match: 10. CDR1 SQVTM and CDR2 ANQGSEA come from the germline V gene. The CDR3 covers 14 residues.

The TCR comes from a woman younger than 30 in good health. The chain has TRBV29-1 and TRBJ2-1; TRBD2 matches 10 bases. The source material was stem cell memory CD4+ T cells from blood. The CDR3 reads CSVHPGLAIDEQFF. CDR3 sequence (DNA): TGCAGCGTCCACCCGGGACTAGCGATCGATGAGCAGTTCTTC.